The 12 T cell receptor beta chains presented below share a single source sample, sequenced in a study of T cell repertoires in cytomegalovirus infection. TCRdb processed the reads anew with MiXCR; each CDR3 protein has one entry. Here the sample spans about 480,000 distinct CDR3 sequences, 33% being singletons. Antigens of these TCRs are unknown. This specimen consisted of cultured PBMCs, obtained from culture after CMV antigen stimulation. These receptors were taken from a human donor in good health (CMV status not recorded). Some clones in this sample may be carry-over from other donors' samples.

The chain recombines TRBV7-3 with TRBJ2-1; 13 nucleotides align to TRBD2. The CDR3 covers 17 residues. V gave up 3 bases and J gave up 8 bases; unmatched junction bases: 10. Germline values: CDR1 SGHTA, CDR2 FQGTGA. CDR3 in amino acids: CASSLGPTSGRLDEQFF. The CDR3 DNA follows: TGTGCCAGCAGCTTGGGACCGACTAGCGGGAGGTTAGATGAGCAGTTCTTC.

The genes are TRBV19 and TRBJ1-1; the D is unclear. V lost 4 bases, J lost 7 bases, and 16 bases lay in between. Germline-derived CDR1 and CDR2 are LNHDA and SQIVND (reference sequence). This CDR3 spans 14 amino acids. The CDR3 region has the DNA TGTGCCAGTAGTAGCGGGTGGAAGGACGGTGAAGCTTTCTTT. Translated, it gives CASSSGWKDGEAFF.

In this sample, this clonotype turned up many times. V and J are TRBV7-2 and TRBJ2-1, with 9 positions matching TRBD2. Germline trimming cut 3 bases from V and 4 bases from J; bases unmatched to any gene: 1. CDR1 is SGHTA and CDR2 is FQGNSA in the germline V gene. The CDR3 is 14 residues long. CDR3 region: CASSFLAGYNEQFF. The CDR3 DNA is TGTGCCAGCAGCTTTCTAGCGGGGTACAATGAGCAGTTCTTC.

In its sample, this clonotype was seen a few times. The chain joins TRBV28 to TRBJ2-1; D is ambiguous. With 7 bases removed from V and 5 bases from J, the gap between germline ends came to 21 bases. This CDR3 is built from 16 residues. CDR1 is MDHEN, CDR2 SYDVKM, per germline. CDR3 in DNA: TGTGCCAGCAAATCCCCTGGGCTGCTTACGAACAATGAGCAGTTCTTC. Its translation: CASKSPGLLTNNEQFF.

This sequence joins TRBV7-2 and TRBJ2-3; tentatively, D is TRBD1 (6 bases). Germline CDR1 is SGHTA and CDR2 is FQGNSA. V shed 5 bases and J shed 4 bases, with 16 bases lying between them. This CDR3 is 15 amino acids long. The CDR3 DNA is TGTGCCAGCAGCGGGGGTGAGGACAGTTCAGATACGCAGTATTTT. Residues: CASSGGEDSSDTQYF. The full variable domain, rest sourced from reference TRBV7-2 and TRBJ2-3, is GAGVSQSPSNKVTEKGKDVELRCDPISGHTALYWYRQSLGQGLEFLIYFQGNSAPDKSGLPSDRFSAERTGGSVSTLTIQRTQQEDSAVYLCASSGGEDSSDTQYFGPGTRLTVL.

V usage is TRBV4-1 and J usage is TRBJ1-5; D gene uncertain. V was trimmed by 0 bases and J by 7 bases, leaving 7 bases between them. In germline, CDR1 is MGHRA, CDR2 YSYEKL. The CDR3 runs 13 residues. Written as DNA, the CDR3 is TGCGCCAGCAGCCAAGATTCGGGGCAGCCCCAGCATTTT. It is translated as CASSQDSGQPQHF.

In DNA form, the CDR3 reads TGTGCCAGCTCAGACACATCCTACAATGAGCAGTTCTTC. It is translated as CASSDTSYNEQFF. The chain is built from TRBV18 and TRBJ2-1; D uncertain. CDR1 and CDR2 (germline): KGHSH, LQKENI. Trimming pared 5 bases from V and 1 base from J, leaving 6 bases between. The length of the CDR3 is 13 residues.

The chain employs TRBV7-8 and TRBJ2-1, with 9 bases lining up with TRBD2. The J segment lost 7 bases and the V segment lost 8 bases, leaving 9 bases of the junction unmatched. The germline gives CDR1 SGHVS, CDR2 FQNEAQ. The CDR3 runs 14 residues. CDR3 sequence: CASAVGSGRNEQFF. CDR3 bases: TGTGCCAGCGCCGTTGGTAGCGGGAGAAATGAGCAGTTCTTC. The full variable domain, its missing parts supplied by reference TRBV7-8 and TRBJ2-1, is GAGVSQSPRYKVAKRGQDVALRCDPISGHVSLFWYQQALGQGPEFLTYFQNEAQLDKSGLPSDRFFAERPEGSVSTLKIQRTQQEDSAVYLCASAVGSGRNEQFFGPGTRLTVL.

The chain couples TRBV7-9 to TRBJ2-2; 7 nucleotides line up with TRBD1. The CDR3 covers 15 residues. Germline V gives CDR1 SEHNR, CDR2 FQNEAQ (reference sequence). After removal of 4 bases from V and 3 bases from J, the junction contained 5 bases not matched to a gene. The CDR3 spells CASSSRDSYTGELFF. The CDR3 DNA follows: TGTGCCAGCAGCTCCCGGGACAGCTACACCGGGGAGCTGTTTTTT.

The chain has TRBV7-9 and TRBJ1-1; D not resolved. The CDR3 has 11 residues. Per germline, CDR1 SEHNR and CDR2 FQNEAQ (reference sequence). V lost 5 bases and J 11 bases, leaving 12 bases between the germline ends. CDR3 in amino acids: CASSDQVLAFF. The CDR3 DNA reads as TGTGCCAGCAGCGATCAGGTTCTGGCTTTCTTT.

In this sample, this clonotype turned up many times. CDR3 bases: TGTGCCAGCAGTTTAGTTACAGGGTCGAAGACTGAAGCTTTCTTT. This encodes CASSLVTGSKTEAFF. This chain connects TRBV12-3 or TRBV12-4 to TRBJ1-1; D is perhaps TRBD1 (6 bases). The CDR3 totals 15 residues. Trimming cost V 1 base and J 5 bases, with 14 bases left between them.

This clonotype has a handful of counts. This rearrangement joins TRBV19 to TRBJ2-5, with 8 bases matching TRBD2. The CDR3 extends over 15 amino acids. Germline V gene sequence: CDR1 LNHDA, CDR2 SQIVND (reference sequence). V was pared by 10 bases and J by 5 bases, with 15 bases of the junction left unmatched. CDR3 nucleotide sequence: TGTGCCACCAAAGGTCCGCGGACGGGGGGGGAGACCCAGTACTTC. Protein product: CATKGPRTGGETQYF.